Below, 18 T cell receptor beta chains from the same sample are listed, as sequenced in a study of CD8 T cells in ankylosing spondylitis. Via MiXCR, TCRdb re-called the 5' RACE reads, giving one row per CDR3 protein. The sample lists 250,000 to 300,000 distinct CDR3 sequences, 15% to 25% occurring once. Material for sequencing was blood, either unsorted or a sorted T cell fraction (not recorded which). Receptor source: a male donor with ankylosing spondylitis or in good health (not recorded which).

About this clonotype itself: An end of the junction differs from the germline gene, which may be a read error. This chain links TRBV12-3 or TRBV12-4 with TRBJ2-2; D is uncertain. The CDR3 sequence is 12 residues long. CDR3 in amino acids: CVSSFTAGELFF. The CDR3 coding sequence is TGTGTCAGCAGTTTCACCGCCGGGGAGCTGTTTTTT.

In its sample, this clonotype was seen a few times. The J gene is TRBJ2-2, the V gene TRBV7-2; TRBD2 aligns across 11 bases. Germline V gene lookup returns CDR1 SGHTA and CDR2 FQGNSA. V shed 2 bases and J 2 bases; nucleotides not matched to a gene: 1. The CDR3 length is 16 residues. In DNA form, the CDR3 reads TGTGCCAGCAGCTTAACTAGCGGGGGAAACACCGGGGAGCTGTTTTTT. It translates to CASSLTSGGNTGELFF.

The sample holds a few counts of this clonotype. This rearrangement joins TRBV29-1 to TRBJ1-2, with a possible D match to TRBD1 (5 bases). The V and J ends lost 5 bases and 6 bases respectively, with 16 bases between them. The CDR3 loop spans 13 amino acids. Per germline, CDR1 SQVTM and CDR2 ANQGSEA. The CDR3 is CSVRSGTYNGYTF. The CDR3 bases are TGCAGCGTTAGGAGCGGGACCTATAATGGCTACACCTTC. Full variable domain (remainder filled in from reference TRBV29-1 and TRBJ1-2): SAVISQKPSRDICQRGTSLTIQCQVDSQVTMMFWYRQQPGQSLTLIATANQGSEATYESGFVIDKFPISRPNLTFSTLTVSNMSPEDSSIYLCSVRSGTYNGYTFGSGTRLTVV.

The genes are TRBV7-9 and TRBJ2-7; TRBD1 might be the D (5 bases). Trimming cost V 0 bases and J 7 bases, with 10 bases left between them. The CDR3 length is 13 residues. From germline, CDR1 is SEHNR and CDR2 FQNEAQ (reference sequence). CDR3 in DNA: TGTGCCAGCAGCTTAGCCGCCCAGGGTGAGCAGTACGTC. The encoded protein is CASSLAAQGEQYV.

The table lists this clonotype with a few counts. The rearrangement joins TRBV6-1 to TRBJ2-5; D is possibly TRBD2 (6 bases). Germline assignment: CDR1 MNHNS and CDR2 SASEGT. The CDR3 consists of 13 residues. V lost 7 bases to trimming and J lost 5 bases, with 14 bases between them. The CDR3 DNA sequence: TGTGCCAGCATAGGGGCGGGAAGGGAGACCCAGTACTTC. The encoded protein is CASIGAGRETQYF.

The chain couples TRBV6-1 to TRBJ2-3; the match to TRBD1 covers 7 bases. From germline, CDR1 is MNHNS and CDR2 SASEGT. Trimming removed 8 bases from V and 1 base from J; junction bases left unmatched: 9. This CDR3 is built from 15 residues. DNA of the CDR3: TGTGCCAGCGGCCCCACAGGGGATCGCACAGATACGCAGTATTTT. Protein product: CASGPTGDRTDTQYF.

The J gene is TRBJ2-1, the V gene TRBV29-1, with 9 bases matching TRBD1. V lost 5 bases and J lost 6; bases outside the gene matches: 11. CDR1 and CDR2 (germline): SQVTM, ANQGSEA. There are 15 residues in the CDR3. The CDR3 nucleotides are TGCAGCGTTTCGGGGGTGGACAGGGGATCCAATGAGCAGTTCTTC. Encoded protein: CSVSGVDRGSNEQFF.

This clonotype was counted between two and nine times. J is TRBJ2-2 and V is TRBV7-6; TRBD1 aligns across 7 bases. V lost 0 bases and J lost 0; bases outside the gene matches: 4. Germline values: CDR1 SGHVS, CDR2 FNYEAQ. The CDR3 is made up of 17 amino acids. CDR3 sequence (DNA): TGTGCCAGCAGCTTAGCAGGGGGCCCCGCGAACACCGGGGAGCTGTTTTTT. Its protein product is CASSLAGGPANTGELFF.

In this sample, this clonotype turned up many times. The rearrangement links TRBV20-1 to TRBJ1-2; D possibly corresponds to TRBD1 (5 bases). Germline values: CDR1 DFQATT, CDR2 SNEGSKA (reference sequence). V lost 3 bases and J lost 1, with 6 bases in between. The CDR3 is made up of 12 amino acids. CDR3 in amino acids: CSASDSNYGYTF. In DNA form, the CDR3 reads TGCAGTGCTAGTGACAGTAACTATGGCTACACCTTC.

This chain uses TRBV4-2 with TRBJ2-5, with 9 positions matching TRBD2. CDR1 is LGHNA, CDR2 YNFKEQ, per germline. This CDR3 region has 15 residues. With 4 bases clipped from V and 2 bases from J, the junction kept 5 bases outside the gene matches. As DNA, the CDR3 is TGTGCCAGCAGCCTCTCTAGCGGGGAGCAAGAGACCCAGTACTTC. Its translation: CASSLSSGEQETQYF.

This clonotype was detected only a few times. The V and J genes are TRBV30 and TRBJ2-2; D is possibly TRBD1 or TRBD2 (6 bases each). The germline CDR1 and CDR2 sequences are GTSNPN and SVGIG (reference sequence). This CDR3 is 15 amino acids long. The ends were cut back, 3 bases at V and 6 bases at J, with 17 bases in the middle. The chain's CDR3 is CAWSVTRGVAGELFF. The DNA of the CDR3 is TGTGCCTGGAGCGTCACGAGGGGGGTGGCCGGGGAGCTGTTTTTT.

The rearrangement links TRBV20-1 to TRBJ2-1, with TRBD2 matching over 7 bases. With 5 bases clipped from V and 15 bases from J, the junction kept 10 bases outside the gene matches. Germline values: CDR1 DFQATT, CDR2 SNEGSKA (reference sequence). This CDR3 comprises 11 residues. CDR3 in DNA: TGCAGTGCTTACGACAGCGGGATATGGTTCTTC. It translates to CSAYDSGIWFF.

The chain joins TRBV20-1 to TRBJ2-1; possibly TRBD2 for D (6 bases). The CDR3 spans 13 residues. Per the germline V gene, CDR1 is DFQATT and CDR2 is SNEGSKA (reference sequence). V dropped 8 bases and J dropped 12 bases, with 23 bases sitting between them. Here the CDR3 reads CSTHRGTPNRQFF. CDR3 nucleotide sequence: TGCAGTACTCACCGGGGGACGCCGAACCGGCAGTTCTTC.

This rearrangement joins TRBV5-1 to TRBJ2-5; 15 bases align to TRBD2. This CDR3 region has 16 residues. Germline CDR1 reads SGHRS; CDR2 reads YFSETQ. V shed 0 bases and J 5 bases; nucleotides not matched to a gene: 2. The CDR3 loop is CASSLEGTSGGETQYF. CDR3 coding DNA: TGCGCCAGCAGCTTGGAAGGGACTAGCGGGGGGGAGACCCAGTACTTC.

There are a few counts of this clonotype. The chain joins TRBV12-3 or TRBV12-4 to TRBJ1-4; D is unresolved. Trimming left V 5 bases short and J 1 base short, with 8 bases between. The CDR3 totals 14 residues. Written as DNA, the CDR3 is TGTGCCAGCAGTGCAGGATTAACTAATGAAAAACTGTTTTTT. Its translation is CASSAGLTNEKLFF.

This CDR3 is CSFRGQGTDTQYF. CDR3 bases: TGCAGCTTCCGTGGGCAGGGCACAGATACGCAGTATTTT. The chain has TRBV29-1 and TRBJ2-3; D unresolved. This CDR3 has 13 amino acids. Germline V gene sequence: CDR1 SQVTM, CDR2 ANQGSEA. V was cut by 8 bases and J by 1 base, with 13 bases left in between.

This clonotype turned up a few times. CDR3 sequence reads: CSFATGTEAFF. The DNA of the CDR3 is TGCAGTTTTGCGACAGGAACTGAAGCTTTCTTT. V is TRBV29-1 and J is TRBJ1-1; tentatively, D is TRBD1 (6 bases). The CDR3 sequence is 11 residues long. Germline V CDR1 and CDR2: SQVTM, ANQGSEA.

The V gene is TRBV12-3 or TRBV12-4, the J gene TRBJ2-4, with D perhaps TRBD2 (5 bases). V was clipped by 3 bases and J by 0 bases, with 12 bases between them. CDR3 size: 16 residues. CDR3 amino acids: CASSLRQDLAKNIQYF. CDR3 sequence (DNA): TGTGCCAGCAGTTTGCGGCAGGACTTAGCCAAAAACATTCAGTACTTC.